Listed below are T cell receptor beta chains from one sample, sequenced in a study of read filtering for tumor transcriptome and immune sequencing. MiXCR was run by TCRdb on the reads, yielding one entry per CDR3 protein. The repertoire holds nearly 60,000 distinct CDR3 sequences, with 12% as singletons. Sequencing used a population of CD138-negative cells sorted from bone marrow. The receptors stem from a donor at least 40 years old with multiple myeloma. The CDR3 runs from the conserved cysteine through the conserved F or W. D genes are given only for firm matches. Where a row states a size, it is once, few, many or the class of an expanded clone; other rows omit it.

clone_size,v_call,d_call,j_call,cdr3_nt,cdr3_aa
many,TRBV11-2,.,TRBJ2-1,TGTGCCAGCAGCTTAGGTCAGGGACACTTCTTCGAGCAGTTCTTC,CASSLGQGHFFEQFF
many,TRBV5-1,TRBD2,TRBJ2-2,TGCGCCAGCAGCTTGGTGGGACTAGCGGGGGGAGAGAACACCGGGGAGCTGTTTTTT,CASSLVGLAGGENTGELFF
many,TRBV9,TRBD1,TRBJ2-3,TGTGCCAGCAGCCCCCGAGGGGGACAGGGGGCGATCACAGATACGCAGTATTTT,CASSPRGGQGAITDTQYF
many,TRBV7-9,.,TRBJ2-1,TGTGCCAGCAGCTTAGGTGTCATGGTCGATGAGCAGTTCTTC,CASSLGVMVDEQFF
many,TRBV30,.,TRBJ1-2,TGTGCCTGGCTCCAACCGGGGGGCTCTGGCTACACCTTC,CAWLQPGGSGYTF
few,TRBV7-9,.,TRBJ1-3,TGTGCCAGCGGCCATCAGGGATTTGCTGGAAACACCATATATTTT,CASGHQGFAGNTIYF
few,TRBV2,.,TRBJ2-5,TGTGCCAGCATACGGCGGGTGACCCAAGAGACCCAGTGCTTC,CASIRRVTQETQCF
many,TRBV3-1,.,TRBJ2-1,TGTGCCAGCAGCCAGGGGGGATCCTACAATGAGCAGTTCTTC,CASSQGGSYNEQFF
many,TRBV6-5,.,TRBJ1-1,TGTGCCAGCAGCCGATGGGGGGGCTCGGGAAACACTGAAGCTTTCTTT,CASSRWGGSGNTEAFF
many,TRBV5-1,.,TRBJ2-1,TGCGCCAGCTCCCGGACAGGCCCGGGGGGCCGTGAGCAGTTCTTC,CASSRTGPGGREQFF
many,TRBV12-3/TRBV12-4,.,TRBJ1-1,TGTGCCAGCAGTTTATTCGGGATAGCTTTCTTT,CASSLFGIAFF
many,TRBV7-8,TRBD1,TRBJ1-5,TGTGCCAGCAGCTTAATGGCAGGGGGTTTCGGACAGCCCCAGCATTTT,CASSLMAGGFGQPQHF
many,TRBV14,.,TRBJ2-1,TGTGCCAGCAGCCAAGGTGGCACAGTAATTGACAATGAGCAGTTCTTC,CASSQGGTVIDNEQFF
many,TRBV20-1,.,TRBJ1-5,TGCAGTGCTAGAGATAAGGGCCCGGCGACGTCCCAGCATTTT,CSARDKGPATSQHF
.,TRBV27,.,TRBJ1-1,TGTGCCAGCAGTTTTTGGCACTCGGGGGTTCGTGATGAAGCTTTCTTT,CASSFWHSGVRDEAFF
many,TRBV18,.,TRBJ1-5,TGTGCCAGCTCACGGGCCCGGGAGCAGCCCCAGCATTTT,CASSRAREQPQHF
many,TRBV7-3,.,TRBJ2-3,TGTGCCAGCAGCACGGGCCTAGCGATCACAGATACGCAGTATTTT,CASSTGLAITDTQYF
many,TRBV4-2,TRBD1,TRBJ1-5,TGTGCCAGCAGCCAAGACCCAGGGACAGGGGTACACCAGCCCCAGCATTTT,CASSQDPGTGVHQPQHF
many,TRBV20-1,TRBD2,TRBJ2-1,TGCAGTGCTAGAGATGGTAATAGCGGGGGGGCCGGTGAGCAGTTCTTC,CSARDGNSGGAGEQFF
.,TRBV6-6,.,TRBJ1-1,TGTGGCAGCACCTTTGGACCGTTGAACACTGAAGCTTTTTTT,CGSTFGPLNTEAFF
many,TRBV7-2,.,TRBJ2-1,TGTGCCAGCAGCTTGGGGAACGTGGATAATGAGCAGTTCTTC,CASSLGNVDNEQFF
many,TRBV28,TRBD1,TRBJ2-2,TGTGCCAGCAGAAGGACAGGGGGGTTTTCCGGGGAGCTGTTTTTT,CASRRTGGFSGELFF
many,TRBV6-5,.,TRBJ1-5,TGTGCCAGCCGGGCCGTAAATCAGCCCCAGCATTTT,CASRAVNQPQHF